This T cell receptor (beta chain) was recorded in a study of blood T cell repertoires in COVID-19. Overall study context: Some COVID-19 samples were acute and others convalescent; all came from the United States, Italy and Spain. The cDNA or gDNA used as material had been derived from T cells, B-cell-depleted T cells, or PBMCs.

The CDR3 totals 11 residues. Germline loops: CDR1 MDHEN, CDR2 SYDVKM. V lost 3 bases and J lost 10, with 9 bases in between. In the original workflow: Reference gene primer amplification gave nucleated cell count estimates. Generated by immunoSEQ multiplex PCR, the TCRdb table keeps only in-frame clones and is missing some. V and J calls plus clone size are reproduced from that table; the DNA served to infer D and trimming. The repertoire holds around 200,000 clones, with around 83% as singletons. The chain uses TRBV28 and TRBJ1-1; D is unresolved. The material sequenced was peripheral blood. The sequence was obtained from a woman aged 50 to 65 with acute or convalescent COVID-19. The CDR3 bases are TGTGCCAGCAGTTTGGCCAGAATAGCTTTCTTT. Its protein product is CASSLARIAFF.